What follows are 27 T cell receptor beta chains derived from one specimen sequenced in a study of cytotoxic CD8 clonotypes in ibrutinib-treated CLL (dated by TCRdb to the early 2020s). Libraries were built with the immunoSEQ multiplex PCR assay. In TCRdb, the immuneACCESS table is reduced to in-frame sequences with V and J assigned. These tables do not hold every clone; where another copy was compared, an unresolved V gene accounts for under half, and the others remain unexplained. The sample profile shows a few hundred thousand clones; 70% of them were found once. The ten top clones hold just over 15% of the sample. In light of the paper, this sample's time point label describes: roughly 2 years on ibrutinib. The sequenced sample was PBMCs, obtained after 24 months of ibrutinib treatment. These receptors all stem from a human donor with chronic lymphocytic leukemia.

V usage is TRBV7-2 and J usage is TRBJ2-7; 10 bases align to TRBD1. There are 14 residues in the CDR3. From germline, CDR1 is SGHTA and CDR2 FQGNSA. The V and J ends lost 5 bases and 6 bases, in that order; junction bases with no gene match: 7. The CDR3: CASSPRTGGAEQYF. The CDR3 coding sequence is TGTGCCAGCAGCCCGCGGACAGGGGGTGCCGAGCAGTACTTC.

The chain is built from TRBV30 and TRBJ2-7; D uncertain. The V end lost 5 bases, the J end lost 3 bases, and 11 bases lay between the germline ends. CDR3 length: 12 residues. The germline gives CDR1 GTSNPN, CDR2 SVGIG (reference sequence). CDR3 DNA sequence: TGTGCCTGGGATGTAGGTTTCTACGAGCAGTACTTC. Its protein product is CAWDVGFYEQYF.

This clone was recorded once. The CDR3 region has the DNA TGTGCCAGCAGTAGAGGAGATACGCAGTATTTT. This translates into CASSRGDTQYF. The chain joins TRBV27 to TRBJ2-3; D call uncertain. V lost 5 bases to trimming and J lost 5 bases, with 5 bases between them. CDR3 length: 11 amino acids. Per germline, CDR1 MNHEY and CDR2 SMNVEV (reference sequence).

This clone occurred once. The chain carries TRBV29-1 and TRBJ2-5, with 8 bases that match TRBD1. CDR3 size: 13 residues. Trimming took 7 bases from V and 1 from J; bases not matched to a gene: 5. Germline V CDR1 and CDR2: SQVTM, ANQGSEA. The DNA of the CDR3 is TGCAGCGCCGCGGACAGGGCCCAAGAGACCCAGTACTTC. Residues: CSAADRAQETQYF.

This clone was recorded only once. The V gene is TRBV5-1, the J gene TRBJ2-1; 11 positions agree with TRBD2. V shed 4 bases and J 10 bases; nucleotides not matched to a gene: 4. Germline V gene lookup returns CDR1 SGHRS and CDR2 YFSETQ. The CDR3 covers 13 residues. CDR3 in amino acids: CASSAGTSGEQFF. CDR3 nucleotide sequence: TGCGCCAGCAGCGCCGGGACTAGCGGAGAGCAGTTCTTC.

J is TRBJ2-4 and V is TRBV7-3; D tentatively reads TRBD1 or TRBD2 (5 bases each). CDR1 SGHTA and CDR2 FQGTGA come from the germline V gene. The CDR3 is made up of 14 amino acids. V lost 4 bases, J lost 2 bases, and 9 bases lay in between. This chain's CDR3 is CASSWDGTKNIQYF. CDR3 nucleotide sequence: TGTGCCAGCAGCTGGGACGGAACCAAAAACATTCAGTACTTC.

The chain carries TRBV4-2 and TRBJ2-7; a weak D match, TRBD1 (5 bases). The V gene lost 0 bases and the J gene lost 5 bases, with 11 bases spanning the gap. Germline CDR1 is LGHNA and CDR2 is YNFKEQ. This CDR3 has 14 amino acids. DNA for the CDR3: TGTGCCAGCAGCCAAGATATAGGGGCAAACGAGCAGTACTTC. Its translation: CASSQDIGANEQYF.

The chain has TRBV30 and TRBJ1-2, with D tentatively TRBD1 (5 bases). The CDR3 length is 14 residues. V lost 2 bases, J lost 2 bases, and 12 bases lay in between. In germline, CDR1 is GTSNPN, CDR2 SVGIG (reference sequence). The CDR3 nucleotides read TGTGCCTGGAGTCTGAAAGGGGAAAACTATGGCTACACCTTC. Its protein is CAWSLKGENYGYTF.

The chain carries TRBV11-2 and TRBJ2-7; 9 bases fit TRBD2. J gave up 0 bases and V 4 bases, and 7 bases lay outside the gene matches. The germline CDR1 and CDR2 sequences are SGHAT and FQNNGV. This CDR3 has 16 residues. The CDR3 region is CASSSRLAAASYEQYF. Here the CDR3 DNA reads TGTGCCAGCAGCTCACGACTAGCGGCAGCCTCCTACGAGCAGTACTTC.

The chain joins TRBV15 to TRBJ2-5, with D possibly matching TRBD1 (6 bases). The V gene lost 5 bases and the J gene lost 2 bases, with 15 bases spanning the gap. This CDR3 is 15 amino acids long. The V gene's germline CDR1 is LNHNV and CDR2 YYDKDF (reference sequence). In DNA form, the CDR3 reads TGTGCCACCAGCGGATCAGGACAGTCGCAAGAGACCCAGTACTTC. Amino acids: CATSGSGQSQETQYF.

CDR3 nucleotide sequence: TGTGCCAGTAGTCCAACTAGGACAGGGGGGGCCTACGAGCAGTACTTC. As protein: CASSPTRTGGAYEQYF. V gene TRBV19 combines with J gene TRBJ2-7, with 10 bases matching TRBD1. Germline CDR1 is LNHDA and CDR2 is SQIVND (reference sequence). With V trimmed by 5 bases and J by 2 bases, 9 bases remained unmatched. There are 16 residues in the CDR3.

The DNA of the CDR3 is TGCAGCGTAGTGATGACAGAGAAACCCTACGAGCAGTACTTC. This encodes CSVVMTEKPYEQYF. This sequence joins TRBV29-1 and TRBJ2-7; the D gene is possibly TRBD1 (5 bases). V was pared by 6 bases and J by 2 bases, with 17 bases between. The CDR3 runs 14 residues. CDR1 SQVTM and CDR2 ANQGSEA come from the germline V gene.

This clone has only a few counts. The rearrangement links TRBV6-5 to TRBJ2-7, with 7 bases that match TRBD2. The V gene's germline CDR1 is MNHEY and CDR2 SVGAGI. Trimming took 7 bases from V and 4 from J; bases not matched to a gene: 1. The CDR3 runs to 11 residues. CDR3 protein: CASTGGYEQYF. CDR3 sequence (DNA): TGTGCCAGCACCGGGGGGTACGAGCAGTACTTC.

Here the CDR3 reads CASSVQGDQPQHF. The CDR3 coding sequence is TGTGCCAGTAGTGTACAGGGTGATCAGCCCCAGCATTTT. The V call is TRBV19, the J call TRBJ1-5; D may be TRBD1 (6 bases). CDR1 is LNHDA, CDR2 SQIVND, per germline (reference sequence). The length of the CDR3 is 13 residues. V was shortened by 5 bases and J by 5 bases, with 10 bases between the two germline ends.

This chain joins TRBV5-1 and TRBJ2-7, with 7 bases aligning to TRBD2. The germline V gene has CDR1 SGHRS and CDR2 YFSETQ. There are 13 residues in the CDR3. The ends lost 8 bases at V and 0 bases at J; junction bases unmatched: 5. CDR3 amino acids: CASSGLSSYEQYF. The CDR3, as DNA: TGCGCCAGTAGCGGGTTATCCTCCTACGAGCAGTACTTC.

This clone came up a few times. The rearrangement joins TRBV10-3 to TRBJ2-7; possible D gene TRBD2, 6 bases. Trimming cost V 7 bases and J 7 bases, with 17 bases left between them. The CDR3 contains 13 residues. The germline CDR1 and CDR2 sequences are ENHRY and SYGVKD. CDR3 region: CAIKGTPVGEQYF. The CDR3 DNA reads as TGTGCCATCAAAGGGACTCCGGTTGGAGAGCAGTACTTC.

This clone was recorded a few times. J is TRBJ2-7 and V is TRBV7-6; D remains ambiguous. Germline CDR1 is SGHVS and CDR2 is FNYEAQ. Deletions cut 1 base from V and 3 bases from J, with 7 bases between. This CDR3 spans 13 amino acids. CDR3 DNA sequence: TGTGCCAGCAGCTTAGGCTCCGACTACGAGCAGTACTTC. Its translation is CASSLGSDYEQYF.

The CDR3 sequence: CSVELGSYGYTF. The CDR3 region has the DNA TGCAGCGTTGAACTGGGGTCCTATGGCTACACCTTC. V gene TRBV29-1 combines with J gene TRBJ1-2, with D uncertain. This CDR3 region has 12 residues. With 2 bases removed from V and 4 bases from J, the gap between germline ends came to 8 bases. Germline CDR1 SQVTM, CDR2 ANQGSEA. Full variable domain (rest looked up from reference TRBV29-1 and TRBJ1-2): SAVISQKPSRDICQRGTSLTIQCQVDSQVTMMFWYRQQPGQSLTLIATANQGSEATYESGFVIDKFPISRPNLTFSTLTVSNMSPEDSSIYLCSVELGSYGYTFGSGTRLTVV.

The chain recombines TRBV7-9 with TRBJ2-3; 11 positions agree with TRBD1. Germline loops: CDR1 SEHNR, CDR2 FQNEAQ (reference sequence). V shed 6 bases, J shed 6 bases, and the junction held 8 bases outside the gene matches. This CDR3 contains 15 residues. The CDR3 is CASSPGTGGPDTQYF. CDR3 nucleotide sequence: TGTGCCAGCAGTCCCGGGACAGGGGGTCCGGATACGCAGTATTTT.

The chain is built from TRBV4-3 and TRBJ2-7; D unresolved. The germline V and J ends were trimmed by 1 base and 7 bases, with 17 bases remaining between them. The CDR3 length is 15 residues. In germline, CDR1 is LGHNA, CDR2 YSLEER. For the CDR3, the DNA is TGCGCCAGCAGCCAAGTGCAGTCTTATTTCACGGAGCAGTACTTC. Protein: CASSQVQSYFTEQYF.

The chain carries TRBV11-1 and TRBJ2-3; 8 nucleotides match TRBD2. Germline V CDR1 and CDR2: SGHAT, FQDESV (reference sequence). The J segment lost 0 bases and the V segment lost 3 bases, leaving 5 bases of the junction unmatched. CDR3 length: 16 amino acids. In DNA, the CDR3 is TGTGCCAGCAGCTTTACTAGCGGCTCTAGCACAGATACGCAGTATTTT. Its translation is CASSFTSGSSTDTQYF. Variable domain in full (rest from reference TRBV11-1 and TRBJ2-3): EAEVAQSPRYKITEKSQAVAFWCDPISGHATLYWYRQILGQGPELLVQFQDESVVDDSQLPKDRFSAERLKGVDSTLKIQPAELGDSAMYLCASSFTSGSSTDTQYFGPGTRLTVL.

The V gene is TRBV6-5, the J gene TRBJ2-7; TRBD2 agrees at 8 bases. CDR3 length: 15 amino acids. Germline V gives CDR1 MNHEY, CDR2 SVGAGI. Unmatched junction bases numbered 9, after V lost 4 bases and J lost 4 bases. CDR3 residues: CASSLGDPGGYEQYF. The DNA of the CDR3 is TGTGCCAGCAGTTTAGGGGATCCGGGAGGGTACGAGCAGTACTTC.

Only a few counts were recorded for this clone. This chain uses TRBV27 with TRBJ2-7, with a weak D call TRBD2 (5 bases). This CDR3 contains 12 residues. Germline V gives CDR1 MNHEY, CDR2 SMNVEV (reference sequence). Trimming took off 7 bases at V and 7 bases at J, with 14 bases between the two ends. DNA for the CDR3: TGTGCCAGCAATGGAGGCCCCGGGGAGCAGTACTTC. Translated: CASNGGPGEQYF.

The chain has TRBV19 and TRBJ1-2, with D uncertain. The CDR3 length is 13 residues. CDR1 LNHDA and CDR2 SQIVND come from the germline V gene (reference sequence). V was trimmed by 3 bases and J by 0 bases, leaving 5 bases between them. The CDR3 DNA reads TGTGCCAGTAGTATCTTTACTAACTATGGCTACACCTTC. It translates to CASSIFTNYGYTF.

CDR3 bases: TGTGCCAGCAGTTTACCGGGACAGTCCTCTGGGGCCAACGTCCTGACTTTC. This codes for CASSLPGQSSGANVLTF. The gene calls are TRBV28 and TRBJ2-6, with TRBD1 identical over 7 bases. The CDR3 is 17 residues long. CDR1 is MDHEN, CDR2 SYDVKM, per germline. Trimming removed 2 bases from V and 0 bases from J; junction bases left unmatched: 4.

This chain uses TRBV28 with TRBJ2-7; the D is unclear. Per germline, CDR1 MDHEN and CDR2 SYDVKM. This CDR3 spans 13 amino acids. V was shortened by 3 bases and J by 1 base, with 7 bases between the two germline ends. CDR3 amino acids: CASSFVGSYEQYF. For the CDR3, the DNA is TGTGCCAGCAGTTTCGTGGGATCCTACGAGCAGTACTTC. The variable domain in full, with the rest retrieved from reference TRBV28 and TRBJ2-7, is DVKVTQSSRYLVKRTGEKVFLECVQDMDHENMFWYRQDPGLGLRLIYFSYDVKMKEKGDIPEGYSVSREKKERFSLILESASTNQTSMYLCASSFVGSYEQYFGPGTRLTVT.

This clone appeared a few times. The chain links TRBV28 to TRBJ1-2, with a weak D call TRBD1 (5 bases). The length of the CDR3 is 14 residues. Per germline, CDR1 MDHEN and CDR2 SYDVKM. V lost 5 bases and J lost 3, with 13 bases in between. The CDR3 region is CASSGAWEDYGYTF. CDR3 bases: TGTGCCAGCAGTGGGGCTTGGGAAGACTATGGCTACACCTTC.